The 11 T cell receptor beta chains given below trace back to one sample, sequenced in a study of cytomegalovirus exposure and HLA in healthy donors. The study ran its PCR with 60 Vbeta and 13 Jbeta primers. Produced via immunoSEQ multiplex PCR; TCRdb's table is partial and in-frame only. The data show more than 90,000 clones, about 78% seen once. Sequenced input: PBMCs. These TCRs come from a woman between 35 and 50 years old in good health and CMV-seronegative.

This chain uses TRBV7-9 with TRBJ1-6; TRBD1 is a possible D gene (5 bases). V gave up 1 base and J gave up 10 bases, with 8 bases separating them. The CDR3 is made up of 13 amino acids. CDR1 and CDR2 from the germline V gene are SEHNR and FQNEAQ (reference sequence). CDR3 DNA sequence: TGTGCCAGCAGCTTAGAGACAGCCTCACCCCTCCACTTT. This encodes CASSLETASPLHF.

The chain has TRBV27 and TRBJ2-5; 7 bases match TRBD1. The J call may be incorrect, as the DNA end agrees better with TRBJ2-7. The CDR3 is 16 amino acids. Looked up from germline, CDR1 is MNHEY and CDR2 is SMNVEV (reference sequence). The CDR3 region has the DNA TGTGCCAGCAGTAACTTACGACAGGGAACATCCTACGAGCAGTACTTC. This codes for CASSNLRQGTSYEQYF.

This clone showed up just a few times. The chain has TRBV11-2 and TRBJ2-7; 8 bases are a match to TRBD2. The CDR3 totals 16 residues. Germline CDR1 reads SGHAT; CDR2 reads FQNNGV. V shed 4 bases, J shed 5 bases, and the junction held 13 bases outside the gene matches. CDR3 sequence (DNA): TGTGCCAGCAGCTCAACCCAATCCGGGGGGGGGCACGAGCAGTACTTC. It codes for CASSSTQSGGGHEQYF. The variable domain in full, completed from reference TRBV11-2 and TRBJ2-7, reads EAGVAQSPRYKIIEKRQSVAFWCNPISGHATLYWYQQILGQGPKLLIQFQNNGVVDDSQLPKDRFSAERLKGVDSTLKIQPAKLEDSAVYLCASSSTQSGGGHEQYFGPGTRLTVT.

V gene TRBV7-2 combines with J gene TRBJ1-1; D possibly corresponds to TRBD1 (6 bases). This CDR3 is 14 amino acids long. Trimming shortened V by 1 base and J by 5 bases, and 11 bases separated the two germline ends. The germline V gene encodes CDR1 SGHTA and CDR2 FQGNSA. DNA of the CDR3: TGTGCCAGCAGCTTAGTAGGGGGGGGGACTGAAGCTTTCTTT. Translated: CASSLVGGGTEAFF.

This chain joins TRBV5-1 and TRBJ2-3; unclear D gene. CDR3 length: 14 residues. Germline V CDR1 and CDR2: SGHRS, YFSETQ. V lost 0 bases and J lost 6, with 11 bases in between. The DNA for the CDR3 is TGCGCCAGCAGCTTGGTGTTCTCTTCGGATACGCAGTATTTT. Translating it yields CASSLVFSSDTQYF. The full variable domain, with the rest looked up from reference TRBV5-1 and TRBJ2-3, is KAGVTQTPRYLIKTRGQQVTLSCSPISGHRSVSWYQQTPGQGLQFLFEYFSETQRNKGNFPGRFSGRQFSNSRSEMNVSTLELGDSALYLCASSLVFSSDTQYFGPGTRLTVL.

V usage is TRBV14 and J usage is TRBJ2-1; 7 nucleotides agree with TRBD2. The CDR3 has 15 amino acids. Germline lookup yields CDR1 SGHDN and CDR2 FVKESK. V trimming: 3 bases; J trimming: 6 bases; junction bases outside the gene matches: 8. CDR3 DNA sequence: TGTGCCAGCAGCCAGTTGCCGGGACTACCCAATGAGCAGTTCTTC. It yields the protein CASSQLPGLPNEQFF.

The chain combines TRBV6-1 with TRBJ2-7; 9 bases match TRBD2. Germline values: CDR1 MNHNS, CDR2 SASEGT. The CDR3 contains 13 residues. After removal of 6 bases from V and 5 bases from J, the junction contained 5 bases not matched to a gene. CDR3 in DNA: TGTGCCAGCAGCGGGACTAGCAAAAACGAGCAGTACTTC. Amino acid sequence: CASSGTSKNEQYF.

The V call is TRBV27, the J call TRBJ2-5; 10 bases map to TRBD2. Germline CDR1 is MNHEY and CDR2 is SMNVEV (reference sequence). The CDR3 runs to 15 residues. V lost 6 bases, J lost 11 bases, and 15 bases stayed unmatched. This CDR3 is CASSPTAGGPEEQYF. CDR3 in DNA: TGTGCCAGCAGCCCAACAGCGGGAGGGCCGGAGGAGCAGTACTTC.

This clone was counted a single time. In nucleotides, the CDR3 is TGTGCCAGCAGTGACGTGGGGGGACTCCCTCCATACGAGCAGTACTTC. Residues: CASSDVGGLPPYEQYF. V gene TRBV6-1 combines with J gene TRBJ2-5, with D perhaps TRBD2 (6 bases). The end of the DNA fits TRBJ2-7 better, so the J call may be wrong. Germline lookup yields CDR1 MNHNS and CDR2 SASEGT. The CDR3 loop spans 16 amino acids.

This clone was found once. This chain links TRBV19 with TRBJ1-1; 7 nucleotides align to TRBD1. V trimming: 6 bases; J trimming: 3 bases; junction bases outside the gene matches: 10. This CDR3 spans 15 amino acids. Germline CDR1 and CDR2: LNHDA and SQIVND (reference sequence). The CDR3 sequence: CASSPAGDRDTEAFF. CDR3 sequence (DNA): TGTGCCAGTAGCCCGGCGGGCGACAGGGACACTGAAGCTTTCTTT. Using reference TRBV19 and TRBJ1-1 for the parts outside the CDR3, the full variable domain is DGGITQSPKYLFRKEGQNVTLSCEQNLNHDAMYWYRQDPGQGLRLIYYSQIVNDFQKGDIAEGYSVSREKKESFPLTVTSAQKNPTAFYLCASSPAGDRDTEAFFGQGTRLTVV.

The gene calls are TRBV6-6 and TRBJ2-2, with TRBD1 as a possible D gene (8 bases). The germline V and J ends were trimmed by 4 bases and 5 bases, with 14 bases remaining between them. This CDR3 has 15 amino acids. Germline CDR1 reads MNHNY; CDR2 reads SVGAGI (reference sequence). DNA for the CDR3: TGTGCCAGCAGTTGCGACAGGGGAGGGACCGGGGAGCTGTTTTTT. It specifies CASSCDRGGTGELFF.